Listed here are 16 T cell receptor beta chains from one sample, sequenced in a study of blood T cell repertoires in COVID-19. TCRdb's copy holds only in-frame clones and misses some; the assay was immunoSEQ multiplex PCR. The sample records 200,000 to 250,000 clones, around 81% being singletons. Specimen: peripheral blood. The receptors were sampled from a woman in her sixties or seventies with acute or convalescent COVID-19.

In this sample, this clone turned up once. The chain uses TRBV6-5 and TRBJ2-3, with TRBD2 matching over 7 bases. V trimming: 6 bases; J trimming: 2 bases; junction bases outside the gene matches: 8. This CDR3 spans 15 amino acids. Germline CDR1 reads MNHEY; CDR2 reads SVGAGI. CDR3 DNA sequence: TGTGCCAGCAGCTCCCGGGACTACCCCACAGATACGCAGTATTTT. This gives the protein CASSSRDYPTDTQYF.

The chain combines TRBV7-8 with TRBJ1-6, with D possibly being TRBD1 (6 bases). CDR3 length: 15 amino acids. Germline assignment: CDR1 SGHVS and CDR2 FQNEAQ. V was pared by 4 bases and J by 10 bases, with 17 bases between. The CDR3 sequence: CASSSRQEGYSPLHF. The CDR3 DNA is TGTGCCAGCAGCTCGAGACAGGAAGGTTACTCACCCCTCCACTTT.

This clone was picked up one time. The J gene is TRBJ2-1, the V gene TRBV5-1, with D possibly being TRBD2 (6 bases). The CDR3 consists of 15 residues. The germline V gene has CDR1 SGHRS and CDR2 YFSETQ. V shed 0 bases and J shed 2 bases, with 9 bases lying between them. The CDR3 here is CASSLGSGTYNEQFF. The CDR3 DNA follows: TGCGCCAGCAGCTTGGGTAGCGGCACCTACAATGAGCAGTTCTTC.

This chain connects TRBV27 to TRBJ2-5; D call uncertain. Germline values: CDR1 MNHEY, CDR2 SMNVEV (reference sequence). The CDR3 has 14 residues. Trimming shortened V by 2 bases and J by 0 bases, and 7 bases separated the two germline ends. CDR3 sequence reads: CASSLGQYQETQYF. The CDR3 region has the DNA TGTGCCAGCAGTTTAGGGCAGTACCAAGAGACCCAGTACTTC.

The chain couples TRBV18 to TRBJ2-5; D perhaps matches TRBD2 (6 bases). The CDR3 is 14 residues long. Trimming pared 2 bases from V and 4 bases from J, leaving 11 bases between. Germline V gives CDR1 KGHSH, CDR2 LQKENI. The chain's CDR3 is CASSPTPGLETQYF. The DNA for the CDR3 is TGTGCCAGCTCACCAACTCCGGGACTAGAGACCCAGTACTTC.

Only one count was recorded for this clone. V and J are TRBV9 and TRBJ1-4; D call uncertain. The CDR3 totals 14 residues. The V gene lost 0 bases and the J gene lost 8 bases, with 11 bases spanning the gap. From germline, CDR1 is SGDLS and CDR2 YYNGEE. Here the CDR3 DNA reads TGTGCCAGCAGCGTAGTCGGCACAGACGAAAAACTGTTTTTT. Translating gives CASSVVGTDEKLFF. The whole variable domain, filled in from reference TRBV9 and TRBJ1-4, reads DSGVTQTPKHLITATGQRVTLRCSPRSGDLSVYWYQQSLDQGLQFLIQYYNGEERAKGNILERFSAQQFPDLHSELNLSSLELGDSALYFCASSVVGTDEKLFFGSGTQLSVL.

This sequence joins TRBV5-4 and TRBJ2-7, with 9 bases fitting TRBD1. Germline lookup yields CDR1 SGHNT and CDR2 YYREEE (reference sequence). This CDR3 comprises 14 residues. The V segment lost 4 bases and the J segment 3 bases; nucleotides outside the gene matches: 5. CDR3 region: CASSPGQGGYEQYF. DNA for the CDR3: TGTGCCAGCAGCCCGGGACAGGGTGGCTACGAGCAGTACTTC.

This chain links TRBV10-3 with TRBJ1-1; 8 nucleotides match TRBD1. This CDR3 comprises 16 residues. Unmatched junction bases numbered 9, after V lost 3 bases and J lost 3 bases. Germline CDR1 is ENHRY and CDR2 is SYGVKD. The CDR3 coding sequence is TGTGCCATCAGTGAAACCACAGGGGGTATCCACACTGAAGCTTTCTTT. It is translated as CAISETTGGIHTEAFF.

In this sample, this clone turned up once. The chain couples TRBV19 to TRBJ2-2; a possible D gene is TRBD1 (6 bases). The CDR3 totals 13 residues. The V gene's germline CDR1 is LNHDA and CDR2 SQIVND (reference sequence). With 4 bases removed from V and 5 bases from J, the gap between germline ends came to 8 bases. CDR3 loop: CASSTGVTGELFF. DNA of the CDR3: TGTGCCAGTAGTACAGGGGTAACCGGGGAGCTGTTTTTT.

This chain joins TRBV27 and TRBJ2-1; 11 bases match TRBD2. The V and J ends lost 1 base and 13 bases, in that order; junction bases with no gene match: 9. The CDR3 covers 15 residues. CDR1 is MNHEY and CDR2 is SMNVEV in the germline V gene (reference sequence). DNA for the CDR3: TGTGCCAGCAGTTTATTGGGACTAGCGGCGTCGGGCCAGTTCTTC. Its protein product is CASSLLGLAASGQFF.

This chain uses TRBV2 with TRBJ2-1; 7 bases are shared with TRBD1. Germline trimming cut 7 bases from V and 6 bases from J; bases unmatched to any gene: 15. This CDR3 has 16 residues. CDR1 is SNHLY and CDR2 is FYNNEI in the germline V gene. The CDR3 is CASTAGDRASGNEQFF. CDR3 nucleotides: TGTGCCAGCACTGCTGGCGACAGGGCATCGGGCAATGAGCAGTTCTTC.

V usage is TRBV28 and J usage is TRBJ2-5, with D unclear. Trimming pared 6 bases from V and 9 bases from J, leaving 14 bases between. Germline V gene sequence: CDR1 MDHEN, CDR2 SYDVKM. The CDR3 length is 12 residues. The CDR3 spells CASRQPGLPQYF. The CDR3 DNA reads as TGTGCCAGCAGGCAGCCCGGGTTGCCCCAGTACTTC.

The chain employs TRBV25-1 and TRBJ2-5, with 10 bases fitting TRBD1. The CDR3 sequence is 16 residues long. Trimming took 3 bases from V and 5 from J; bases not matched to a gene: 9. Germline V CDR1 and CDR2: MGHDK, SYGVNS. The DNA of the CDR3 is TGTGCCAGCAGTGATCCACGACAGGGGGCGGTGGAGACCCAGTACTTC. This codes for CASSDPRQGAVETQYF.

CDR3 DNA sequence: TGTGCCATCAGTGAACAGGGGCTTAACTATGGCTACACCTTC. Translation gives CAISEQGLNYGYTF. V and J are TRBV10-3 and TRBJ1-2, with 7 bases identical to TRBD1. Germline V gene data show CDR1 as ENHRY and CDR2 as SYGVKD. CDR3 size: 14 residues. Germline trimming cut 3 bases from V and 1 base from J; bases unmatched to any gene: 2.

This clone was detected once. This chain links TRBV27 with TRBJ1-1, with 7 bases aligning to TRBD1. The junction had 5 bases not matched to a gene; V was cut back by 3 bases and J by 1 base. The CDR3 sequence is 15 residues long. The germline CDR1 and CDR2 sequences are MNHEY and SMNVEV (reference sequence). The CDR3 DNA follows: TGTGCCAGCAGTTTCGGGGGACAGTCGAACACTGAAGCTTTCTTT. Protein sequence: CASSFGGQSNTEAFF.

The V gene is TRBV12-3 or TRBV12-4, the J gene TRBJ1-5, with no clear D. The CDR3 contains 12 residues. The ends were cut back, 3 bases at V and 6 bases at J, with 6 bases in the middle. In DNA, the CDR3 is TGTGCCAGCAGTTTTGGCGGTCAGCCCCAGCATTTT. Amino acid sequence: CASSFGGQPQHF.